These 29 T cell receptor beta chains came from one sample sequenced in a study of cytomegalovirus exposure and HLA in healthy donors. The PCR contained 60 Vbeta and 13 Jbeta primers. The repertoire was sequenced with immunoSEQ multiplex PCR; TCRdb's copy has only in-frame clones and lacks some. This table holds 95,000 to 130,000 clones, 50% to 65% found once. Material for sequencing was PBMCs. The source is a woman aged 35 to 49 in good health and CMV-seropositive.

This clone was counted only a few times. The rearrangement joins TRBV28 to TRBJ2-7, with D perhaps TRBD2 (5 bases). V gave up 2 bases and J gave up 5 bases, with 10 bases separating them. Germline V gene lookup returns CDR1 MDHEN and CDR2 SYDVKM. The CDR3 extends over 13 amino acids. The CDR3 DNA sequence: TGTGCCAGCAGTTTAGGGCTCGGGGACGAGCAGTACTTC. Amino acids: CASSLGLGDEQYF.

As concerns this clone: The junction does not match germline at one end; this may be a read error. The V and J genes are TRBV7-9 and TRBJ2-7; 8 positions agree with TRBD2. Per germline, CDR1 SEHNR and CDR2 FQNEAQ (reference sequence). There are 14 residues in the CDR3. The CDR3 DNA reads as TGTTCCAGCAGCTTAGGGGGGACTAGCTACGAGCAGTACTTC. Translation gives CSSSLGGTSYEQYF.

This clone was counted only a few times. J is TRBJ2-5 and V is TRBV19; D gene ambiguous. Trimming cost V 5 bases and J 5 bases, with 9 bases left between them. The CDR3 has 12 residues. Germline-derived CDR1 and CDR2 are LNHDA and SQIVND (reference sequence). In DNA, the CDR3 is TGTGCCAGTAGTTCGGGTCAGGAGACCCAGTACTTC. Protein sequence: CASSSGQETQYF.

This sequence joins TRBV5-8 and TRBJ2-5; 8 nucleotides agree with TRBD1. The V segment lost 1 base and the J segment 12 bases; nucleotides outside the gene matches: 8. CDR1 is SGHTS and CDR2 is YDEGEE in the germline V gene. CDR3 length: 13 amino acids. Here the CDR3 DNA reads TGTGCCAGCAGCTTGTGGTTCGCGACAGGGGAGTACTTC. Its protein is CASSLWFATGEYF.

This chain links TRBV19 with TRBJ1-5; 8 bases align to TRBD1. V shed 5 bases, J shed 1 base, and the junction held 4 bases outside the gene matches. This CDR3 region has 15 residues. CDR1 and CDR2 from the germline V gene are LNHDA and SQIVND (reference sequence). CDR3 nucleotide sequence: TGTGCCAGTAGTTCGCGGACAGGGAGCAATCAGCCCCAGCATTTT. Protein sequence: CASSSRTGSNQPQHF.

This clone has more than one count but fewer than ten. This chain links TRBV9 with TRBJ1-1; a weak D match, TRBD1 (6 bases). CDR1 is SGDLS, CDR2 YYNGEE, per germline. The CDR3 consists of 15 residues. V lost 0 bases and J lost 4, with 13 bases in between. The CDR3 DNA is TGTGCCAGCAGCGTAGTCCCGGGAGGGGGCACTGAAGCTTTCTTT. Amino acid sequence: CASSVVPGGGTEAFF.

This chain uses TRBV2 with TRBJ2-2; 7 bases align to TRBD1. V was pared by 7 bases and J by 4 bases, with 9 bases of the junction left unmatched. The CDR3 sequence is 15 residues long. Germline V gene lookup returns CDR1 SNHLY and CDR2 FYNNEI. CDR3 residues: CASTTNRGSTGELFF. DNA for the CDR3: TGTGCCAGCACTACGAACAGGGGCAGCACCGGGGAGCTGTTTTTT.

This chain joins TRBV7-9 and TRBJ2-1; tentative D call: TRBD2 (5 bases). Trimming stripped 5 bases from V and 0 bases from J, with 5 bases between. There are 13 residues in the CDR3. The germline V gene has CDR1 SEHNR and CDR2 FQNEAQ (reference sequence). The CDR3 nucleotides are TGTGCCAGCAGCGGGAGCTCCTACAATGAGCAGTTCTTC. Its translation: CASSGSSYNEQFF.

The table lists this clone with a few counts. The chain uses TRBV5-1 and TRBJ2-7, with a possible D match to TRBD2 (6 bases). The germline CDR1 and CDR2 sequences are SGHRS and YFSETQ. The CDR3 has 15 amino acids. Between the trimmed V and J ends, which lost 4 bases and 2 bases, there was a span of 16 bases. Here the CDR3 reads CASSGRLGATYEQYF. The CDR3 DNA reads as TGCGCCAGCAGCGGAAGACTAGGGGCCACCTACGAGCAGTACTTC. Full variable domain (remainder filled in from reference TRBV5-1 and TRBJ2-7): KAGVTQTPRYLIKTRGQQVTLSCSPISGHRSVSWYQQTPGQGLQFLFEYFSETQRNKGNFPGRFSGRQFSNSRSEMNVSTLELGDSALYLCASSGRLGATYEQYFGPGTRLTVT.

The chain is built from TRBV4-1 and TRBJ2-3; D might be TRBD2 (6 bases). The CDR3 runs to 17 residues. Trimming shortened V by 1 base and J by 0 bases, and 14 bases separated the two germline ends. Per the germline V gene, CDR1 is MGHRA and CDR2 is YSYEKL. Here the CDR3 reads CASSQVQASGSTDTQYF. The CDR3 nucleotides are TGCGCCAGCAGCCAAGTACAAGCAAGCGGGAGCACAGATACGCAGTATTTT.

About this clone itself: At one end the junction does not follow the germline gene, possibly because of a read error. The chain carries TRBV6-1 and TRBJ2-7, with 9 bases that match TRBD2. The CDR3 is 16 residues long. The V gene's germline CDR1 is MNHNS and CDR2 SASEGT. The CDR3 DNA sequence: TGTGCCAGCAGCGAAGGGGTCCCTAGCGGGGATTACGAGCAGTACTTC. As protein: CASSEGVPSGDYEQYF.

The V and J genes are TRBV4-1 and TRBJ1-6; 8 positions match TRBD1. The CDR3 extends over 15 amino acids. Germline V gives CDR1 MGHRA, CDR2 YSYEKL. The V gene end was trimmed by 2 bases and the J gene end by 5 bases; junction bases not matched to a gene: 2. CDR3 amino acids: CASSQQGADNSPLHF. CDR3 DNA sequence: TGCGCCAGCAGCCAACAGGGGGCAGATAATTCACCCCTCCACTTT.

This chain links TRBV6-1 with TRBJ2-1, with TRBD1 matching 7 bases. The germline CDR1 and CDR2 sequences are MNHNS and SASEGT. This CDR3 region has 15 residues. Trimming removed 5 bases from V and 5 bases from J; junction bases left unmatched: 9. CDR3 amino acids: CASSSDRVRDNEQFF. As DNA, the CDR3 is TGTGCCAGCAGTAGTGACAGGGTTAGGGACAATGAGCAGTTCTTC.

The chain joins TRBV29-1 to TRBJ2-7, with a tentative D call TRBD2 (6 bases). CDR3 length: 14 residues. From germline, CDR1 is SQVTM and CDR2 ANQGSEA. Trimming shortened V by 0 bases and J by 4 bases, and 13 bases separated the two germline ends. The CDR3 DNA reads TGCAGCGTTGAAGATCGGAGGGCAGGGTACGAGCAGTACTTC. This gives the protein CSVEDRRAGYEQYF.

The V gene is TRBV5-1, the J gene TRBJ2-2; possible D gene TRBD2, 5 bases. Trimming shortened V by 7 bases and J by 0 bases, and 19 bases separated the two germline ends. The germline gives CDR1 SGHRS, CDR2 YFSETQ. The CDR3 totals 17 residues. In DNA form, the CDR3 reads TGCGCCAGCTTCCTTCTGGGAGAGCATACGAACACCGGGGAGCTGTTTTTT. The encoded protein is CASFLLGEHTNTGELFF.

V is TRBV5-1 and J is TRBJ2-1, with D perhaps TRBD2 (5 bases). The CDR3 sequence is 16 residues long. The germline V gene encodes CDR1 SGHRS and CDR2 YFSETQ. The V gene lost 1 base and the J gene lost 2 bases, with 13 bases spanning the gap. CDR3 DNA sequence: TGCGCCAGCAGCTTGACCAGCGGATATACCTACAATGAGCAGTTCTTC. This gives the protein CASSLTSGYTYNEQFF.

The rearrangement uses TRBV2 and TRBJ2-3, with 8 bases aligning to TRBD1. J lost 1 base, V lost 10 bases, and 7 bases had no gene match. CDR1 is SNHLY and CDR2 is FYNNEI in the germline V gene. The CDR3 is made up of 14 amino acids. CDR3 sequence: CANSRTGRTDTQYF. The CDR3 DNA reads TGTGCCAACAGCAGGACAGGGCGCACAGATACGCAGTATTTT.

This clone has a single count. The chain couples TRBV28 to TRBJ2-1; weak D call: TRBD2 (6 bases). From germline, CDR1 is MDHEN and CDR2 SYDVKM. V gave up 4 bases and J gave up 1 base, with 17 bases separating them. The CDR3 is 17 amino acids. CDR3 DNA sequence: TGTGCCAGCAGTTCAAAATTCGGGACTCTATCCTACAATGAGCAGTTCTTC. This translates into CASSSKFGTLSYNEQFF. The full variable domain, completed using reference TRBV28 and TRBJ2-1, is DVKVTQSSRYLVKRTGEKVFLECVQDMDHENMFWYRQDPGLGLRLIYFSYDVKMKEKGDIPEGYSVSREKKERFSLILESASTNQTSMYLCASSSKFGTLSYNEQFFGPGTRLTVL.

The V and J genes are TRBV15 and TRBJ2-5; D call uncertain. Trimming removed 0 bases from V and 11 bases from J, with 13 bases in between. Germline CDR1 and CDR2: LNHNV and YYDKDF (reference sequence). There are 13 residues in the CDR3. CDR3 loop: CATSRDLPGEQYF. The CDR3 coding sequence is TGTGCCACCAGCAGAGATTTGCCCGGAGAGCAGTACTTC.

The count of this clone is one. V usage is TRBV2 and J usage is TRBJ2-2; 12 bases fit TRBD2. This CDR3 comprises 17 residues. After removal of 4 bases from V and 4 bases from J, the junction contained 7 bases not matched to a gene. Per germline, CDR1 SNHLY and CDR2 FYNNEI. The CDR3 loop reads CASSGLAGALSTGELFF. The CDR3 DNA is TGTGCCAGCAGTGGACTAGCGGGAGCTTTATCCACCGGGGAGCTGTTTTTT.

The V gene is TRBV9, the J gene TRBJ2-4; no firm D call. Trimming removed 3 bases at V and 4 bases at J, with 5 bases between. This CDR3 spans 12 amino acids. Germline-derived CDR1 and CDR2 are SGDLS and YYNGEE. CDR3 nucleotide sequence: TGTGCCAGCAGCGGACAAAAAAACATTCAGTACTTC. This encodes CASSGQKNIQYF.

The chain has TRBV7-2 and TRBJ2-5; 9 bases line up with TRBD1. V trimming: 10 bases; J trimming: 2 bases; junction bases outside the gene matches: 8. The germline CDR1 and CDR2 sequences are SGHTA and FQGNSA. The CDR3 totals 14 residues. CDR3 loop: CAIRDRERQETQYF. The CDR3 DNA is TGTGCCATACGGGACAGGGAAAGGCAAGAGACCCAGTACTTC. Combining the CDR3 with reference TRBV7-2 and TRBJ2-5 gives the whole variable domain GAGVSQSPSNKVTEKGKDVELRCDPISGHTALYWYRQSLGQGLEFLIYFQGNSAPDKSGLPSDRFSAERTGGSVSTLTIQRTQQEDSAVYLCAIRDRERQETQYFGPGTRLLVL.

This clone was found a few times. The V call is TRBV15, the J call TRBJ2-3, with a weak D call TRBD1 (6 bases). This CDR3 comprises 14 residues. The germline V and J ends were trimmed by 4 bases and 4 bases, with 12 bases remaining between them. CDR1 is LNHNV, CDR2 YYDKDF, per germline (reference sequence). CDR3 amino acids: CATSNDRTPDTQYF. CDR3 DNA: TGTGCCACCAGCAATGACAGGACGCCAGATACGCAGTATTTT.

The rearrangement joins TRBV28 to TRBJ2-7, with a weak D call TRBD2 (5 bases). V lost 5 bases to trimming and J lost 2 bases, with 19 bases between them. Germline CDR1 MDHEN, CDR2 SYDVKM. The CDR3 sequence is 16 residues long. Here the CDR3 DNA reads TGTGCCAGCAGTCCCTTAAGTGGGAGTTGGGCCTACGAGCAGTACTTC. It specifies CASSPLSGSWAYEQYF.

V is TRBV6-5 and J is TRBJ2-7, with a weak D call TRBD1 (5 bases). The CDR3 contains 14 residues. With 2 bases removed from V and 4 bases from J, the gap between germline ends came to 12 bases. Germline loops: CDR1 MNHEY, CDR2 SVGAGI. Written as DNA, the CDR3 is TGTGCCAGCAGTTACGCCACAGGCTCATACGAGCAGTACTTC. Translating it yields CASSYATGSYEQYF.

In its sample, this clone was seen a few times. V is TRBV11-2 and J is TRBJ2-1; a possible D gene is TRBD2 (6 bases). This CDR3 contains 16 residues. The V end lost 2 bases, the J end lost 1 base, and 12 bases lay between the germline ends. Germline loops: CDR1 SGHAT, CDR2 FQNNGV. For the CDR3, the DNA is TGTGCCAGCAGCTTATTGGGGCGGGGTTCCTACAATGAGCAGTTCTTC. Amino acids: CASSLLGRGSYNEQFF.

The chain employs TRBV4-3 and TRBJ2-1, with 7 bases matching TRBD1. CDR1 and CDR2 from the germline V gene are LGHNA and YSLEER. This CDR3 is built from 17 residues. The J segment lost 3 bases and the V segment lost 0 bases, leaving 8 bases of the junction unmatched. The chain's CDR3 is CASSQDPSQGDYNEQFF. The CDR3 DNA reads TGCGCCAGCAGCCAAGATCCGAGCCAGGGGGACTACAATGAGCAGTTCTTC.

The chain uses TRBV7-8 and TRBJ1-4, with TRBD1 identical over 11 bases. There are 16 residues in the CDR3. Trimming at V came to 4 bases and at J to 6 bases, leaving 7 bases not matched to a gene. Germline loops: CDR1 SGHVS, CDR2 FQNEAQ. The CDR3 coding sequence is TGTGCCAGCAGCTCGACGCCGGGACAGGGGGATGAAAAACTGTTTTTT. Amino acid sequence: CASSSTPGQGDEKLFF.

J is TRBJ2-1 and V is TRBV9; 13 nucleotides agree with TRBD2. The V and J ends lost 4 bases and 7 bases, in that order; junction bases with no gene match: 8. This CDR3 spans 16 amino acids. Germline lookup yields CDR1 SGDLS and CDR2 YYNGEE. The DNA of the CDR3 is TGTGCCAGCAGCTCCCGACTAGCGGGAGGTGTGAATGAGCAGTTCTTC. Protein product: CASSSRLAGGVNEQFF.